This T cell receptor beta chain was recorded in a study of Graves' ophthalmopathy and Graves' hyperthyroidism. Whole-study results and caveats: Also, most clonotypes expanded in the thyroid above 0.001 frequency appeared in blood. The model predicted ophthalmopathy progression with 60% to 71% sensitivity and around 72% specificity.

RNA transcripts yielded amplified TCR beta CDR3 regions. RT-PCR was first run with HTBI primers, then multiplex PCR in a second round. TCRdb recomputed calls from the multiplex PCR reads with MiXCR, one row per CDR3 protein. Among more than 1,000,000 distinct CDR3 sequences listed, 35% to 40% were seen once. Trimming removed 5 bases at V and 3 bases at J, with 26 bases between. The germline CDR1 and CDR2 sequences are MNHEY and SVGAGI. This CDR3 is built from 18 residues. As to this clonotype: The antigen is undetermined.

Participants with hyperthyroidism, aged 18 to 65, were newly diagnosed with under 2 months' duration. The authors diagnosed from clinical symptoms, serum thyroxine, TRAb, thyroid ultrasound and orbital computed tomography. The TCR comes from an adult man with Graves' hyperthyroidism. Sequencing was carried out using peripheral blood or thyroid tissue (not recorded which). This chain links TRBV6-5 with TRBJ2-7; a weak D match, TRBD2 (6 bases). This CDR3 is CASSSGYEETNENYEQYF. The CDR3 region has the DNA TGTGCCAGCAGTAGCGGGTACGAAGAAACTAATGAAAACTACGAGCAGTACTTC.